This entry features one TCR beta chain sequence. Its antigen is not known. This entry belongs to a study of T cell responses to AZD1222 COVID-19 vaccine. About the research overall: The study pooled second doses at about 4 or about 12 weeks. Study-wide results and caveats: Reports say nearly half of spike-specific TCRs go after unmutated variant regions. Donors in the cohort were predominantly white British and more often female, and clonal diversity was possibly underestimated.

The germline CDR1 and CDR2 sequences are MNHEY and SVGAGI. The CDR3 extends over 14 amino acids. V was cut by 5 bases and J by 4 bases, with 12 bases left in between. Here immunoSEQ multiplex PCR was the method, and the copy in TCRdb shows in-frame clones only, minus some. The table lists about 180,000 clones, just over 85% of them singletons. Sequencing used peripheral blood, obtained on day 0 of AZD1222 vaccination. The clonotype was recovered from an adult in good health. This chain uses TRBV6-5 with TRBJ1-3; possible D gene TRBD1, 5 bases. CDR3 in DNA: TGTGCCAGCAGTCACGGGACGGCAGGAAACACCATATATTTT. It translates to CASSHGTAGNTIYF.